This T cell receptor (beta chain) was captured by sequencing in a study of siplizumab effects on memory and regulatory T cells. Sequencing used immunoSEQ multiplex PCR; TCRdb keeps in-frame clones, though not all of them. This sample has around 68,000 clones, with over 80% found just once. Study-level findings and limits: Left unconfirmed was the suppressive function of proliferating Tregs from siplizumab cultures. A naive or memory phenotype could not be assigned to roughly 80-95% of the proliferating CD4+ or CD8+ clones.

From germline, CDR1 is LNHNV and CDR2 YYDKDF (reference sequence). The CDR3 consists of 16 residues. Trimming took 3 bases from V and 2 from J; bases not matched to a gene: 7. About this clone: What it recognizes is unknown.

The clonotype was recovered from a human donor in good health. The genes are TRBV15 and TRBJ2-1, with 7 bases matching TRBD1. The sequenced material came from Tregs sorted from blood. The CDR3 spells CATSRATGVAYNEQFF. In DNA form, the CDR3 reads TGTGCCACCAGCAGGGCCACAGGGGTAGCCTACAATGAGCAGTTCTTC.